The 9 T cell receptor beta chains presented below share a single source sample, sequenced in a study of T cell changes during pregnancy in multiple sclerosis. Assay used: immunoSEQ multiplex PCR; TCRdb lists only in-frame clones, some missing. The data hold about 64,000 clones, with 80% to 95% observed a single time. Material: peripheral blood, obtained in the second trimester of pregnancy. The receptors come from a female donor with multiple sclerosis, enrolled in a pregnancy study.

This rearrangement joins TRBV9 to TRBJ1-1; 8 bases are shared with TRBD1. The V gene end was trimmed by 4 bases and the J gene end by 4 bases; junction bases not matched to a gene: 9. This CDR3 is built from 15 residues. In germline, CDR1 is SGDLS, CDR2 YYNGEE. The CDR3 DNA is TGTGCCAGCAGCCCCAGAGCAGGGGGCTTCACTGAAGCTTTCTTT. This codes for CASSPRAGGFTEAFF.

The rearrangement links TRBV10-3 to TRBJ1-1; D remains ambiguous. The germline gives CDR1 ENHRY, CDR2 SYGVKD. Trimming took 2 bases from V and 0 from J, leaving 13 bases between them. The CDR3 is 16 amino acids. The CDR3 DNA reads as TGTGCCATCAGTGAGGGGCGACGGGGAATGAACACTGAAGCTTTCTTT. This gives the protein CAISEGRRGMNTEAFF.

CDR3 bases: TGCGCCAGCAGCCAAGAAGCGGGCAGGTGGAATTCACCCCTCCACTTT. This codes for CASSQEAGRWNSPLHF. This chain connects TRBV4-3 to TRBJ1-6; no definite D call. Germline CDR1 reads LGHNA; CDR2 reads YSLEER. This CDR3 spans 16 amino acids. Deletions cut 0 bases from V and 7 bases from J, with 13 bases between.

The CDR3 DNA sequence: TGTGCCAGCCCAAGCTCTGGAGGGACCGTCCTCGGTGGCTACACCTTC. Protein sequence: CASPSSGGTVLGGYTF. The chain uses TRBV27 and TRBJ1-2; tentatively, D is TRBD1 (5 bases). Germline V gene sequence: CDR1 MNHEY, CDR2 SMNVEV (reference sequence). Between the trimmed V and J ends, which lost 8 bases and 7 bases, there was a span of 26 bases. This CDR3 region has 16 residues.

The chain couples TRBV5-1 to TRBJ1-4; D is possibly TRBD1 (6 bases). V gave up 1 base and J gave up 5 bases, with 9 bases separating them. The CDR3 sequence is 14 residues long. Per the germline V gene, CDR1 is SGHRS and CDR2 is YFSETQ. The CDR3 sequence: CASSLWQGNEKLFF. CDR3 coding DNA: TGCGCCAGCAGCTTGTGGCAGGGGAATGAAAAACTGTTTTTT.

The chain is built from TRBV6-5 and TRBJ2-6, with D tentatively TRBD1 (5 bases). CDR1 and CDR2 (germline): MNHEY, SVGAGI. With 7 bases removed from V and 4 bases from J, the gap between germline ends came to 8 bases. The CDR3 spans 13 residues. In DNA, the CDR3 is TGTGCCAGCACTGGGGCGGGGGCCAACGTCCTGACTTTC. Translating gives CASTGAGANVLTF.

The chain links TRBV5-1 to TRBJ2-3; 9 bases are shared with TRBD2. The V gene's germline CDR1 is SGHRS and CDR2 YFSETQ. J was trimmed by 3 bases and V by 4 bases; bases with no gene match: 9. The CDR3 runs 16 residues. CDR3 in DNA: TGCGCCAGCAGCCCAGCGGGCGGGAGGGCTACAGATACGCAGTATTTT. Translated, it gives CASSPAGGRATDTQYF.

V usage is TRBV7-9 and J usage is TRBJ1-4; 10 bases align to TRBD1. J gave up 8 bases and V 5 bases, and 20 bases lay outside the gene matches. This CDR3 spans 19 amino acids. Germline loops: CDR1 SEHNR, CDR2 FQNEAQ (reference sequence). CDR3 bases: TGTGCCAGCAGCCCGGGGGTTGGGACAGGGGTTTTAGAGGCGGAAAAACTGTTTTTT. It specifies CASSPGVGTGVLEAEKLFF. Together with reference TRBV7-9 and TRBJ1-4, the CDR3 gives the full variable domain: DTGVSQNPRHKITKRGQNVTFRCDPISEHNRLYWYRQTLGQGPEFLTYFQNEAQLEKSRLLSDRFSAERPKGSFSTLEIQRTEQGDSAMYLCASSPGVGTGVLEAEKLFFGSGTQLSVL.

V is TRBV9 and J is TRBJ1-2, with D possibly matching TRBD1 (5 bases). The V and J ends lost 7 bases and 7 bases respectively, with 14 bases between them. CDR1 SGDLS and CDR2 YYNGEE come from the germline V gene. This CDR3 is 12 amino acids long. The CDR3 loop is CASAPRGGGYTF. CDR3 bases: TGTGCCAGCGCTCCACGGGGGGGTGGCTACACCTTC.